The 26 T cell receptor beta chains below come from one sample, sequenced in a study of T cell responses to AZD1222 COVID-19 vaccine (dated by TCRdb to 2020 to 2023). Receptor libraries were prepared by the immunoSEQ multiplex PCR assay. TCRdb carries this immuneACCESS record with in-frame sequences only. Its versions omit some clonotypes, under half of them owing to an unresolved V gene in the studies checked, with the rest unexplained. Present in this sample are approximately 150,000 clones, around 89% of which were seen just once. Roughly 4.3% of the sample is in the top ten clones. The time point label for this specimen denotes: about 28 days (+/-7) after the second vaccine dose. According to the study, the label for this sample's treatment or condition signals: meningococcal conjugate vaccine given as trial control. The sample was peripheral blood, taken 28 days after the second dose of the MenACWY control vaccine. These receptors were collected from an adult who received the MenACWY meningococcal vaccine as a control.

CDR3 coding DNA: TGTGCCAGCAGCCCCCGGGACAGGATTAACTACGAGCAGTACTTC. Translating it yields CASSPRDRINYEQYF. The chain carries TRBV5-6 and TRBJ2-7; the match to TRBD1 covers 8 bases. The CDR3 totals 15 residues. The V gene's germline CDR1 is SGHDT and CDR2 YYEEEE. The ends lost 4 bases at V and 3 bases at J; junction bases unmatched: 9.

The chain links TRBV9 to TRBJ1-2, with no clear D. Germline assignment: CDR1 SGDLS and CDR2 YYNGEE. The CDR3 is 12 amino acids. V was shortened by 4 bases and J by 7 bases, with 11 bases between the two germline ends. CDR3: CASSPRSGGYTF. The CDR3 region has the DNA TGTGCCAGCAGCCCAAGGTCGGGTGGCTACACCTTC.

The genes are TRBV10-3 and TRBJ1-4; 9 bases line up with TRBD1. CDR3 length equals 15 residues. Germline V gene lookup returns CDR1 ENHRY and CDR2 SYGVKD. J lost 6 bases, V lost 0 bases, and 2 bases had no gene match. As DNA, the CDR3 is TGTGCCATCAGTGAGTCACGGACAGGGGATGAAAAACTGTTTTTT. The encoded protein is CAISESRTGDEKLFF.

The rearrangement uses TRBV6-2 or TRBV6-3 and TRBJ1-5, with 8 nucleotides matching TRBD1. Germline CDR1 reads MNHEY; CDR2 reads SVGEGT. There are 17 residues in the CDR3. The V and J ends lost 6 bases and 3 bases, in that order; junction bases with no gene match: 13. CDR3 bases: TGTGCCAGCAGCCCCCTAGGACAGGGAAGGGACAATCAGCCCCAGCATTTT. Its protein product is CASSPLGQGRDNQPQHF.

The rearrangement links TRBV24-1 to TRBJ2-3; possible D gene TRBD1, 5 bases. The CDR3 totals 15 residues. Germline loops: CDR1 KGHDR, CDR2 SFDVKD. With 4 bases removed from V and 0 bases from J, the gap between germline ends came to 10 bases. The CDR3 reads CATSDRRESTDTQYF. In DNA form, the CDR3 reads TGTGCCACCAGTGACCGCAGGGAAAGCACAGATACGCAGTATTTT.

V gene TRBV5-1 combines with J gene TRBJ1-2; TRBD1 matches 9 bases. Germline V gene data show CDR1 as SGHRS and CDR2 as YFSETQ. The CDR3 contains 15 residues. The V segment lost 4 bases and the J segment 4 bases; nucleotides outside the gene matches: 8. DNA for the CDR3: TGCGCCAGCAGCCGGGAGGGACAGGGCAGCTATGGCTACACCTTC. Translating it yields CASSREGQGSYGYTF.

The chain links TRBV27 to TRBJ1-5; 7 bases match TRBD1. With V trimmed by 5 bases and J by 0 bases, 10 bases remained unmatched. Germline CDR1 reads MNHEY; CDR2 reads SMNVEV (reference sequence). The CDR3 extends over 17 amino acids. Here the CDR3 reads CASSPDFGTDSNQPQHF. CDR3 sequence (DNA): TGTGCCAGCAGTCCGGACTTTGGGACAGATAGCAATCAGCCCCAGCATTTT.

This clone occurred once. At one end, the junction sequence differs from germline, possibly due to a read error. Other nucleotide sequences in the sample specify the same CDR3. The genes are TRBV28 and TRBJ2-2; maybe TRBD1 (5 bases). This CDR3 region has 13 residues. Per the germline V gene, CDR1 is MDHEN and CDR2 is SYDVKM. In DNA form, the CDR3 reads TGCGCCAGCTCTCTAGGGGAAACCGGGGAGCTGTTTTTT. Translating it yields CASSLGETGELFF.

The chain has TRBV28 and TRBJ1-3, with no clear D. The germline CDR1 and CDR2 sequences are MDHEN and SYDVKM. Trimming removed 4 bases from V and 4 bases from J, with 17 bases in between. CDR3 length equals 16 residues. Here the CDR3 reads CASSSLGQVEGNTIYF. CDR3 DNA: TGTGCCAGCAGTTCCCTCGGTCAGGTAGAAGGAAACACCATATATTTT.

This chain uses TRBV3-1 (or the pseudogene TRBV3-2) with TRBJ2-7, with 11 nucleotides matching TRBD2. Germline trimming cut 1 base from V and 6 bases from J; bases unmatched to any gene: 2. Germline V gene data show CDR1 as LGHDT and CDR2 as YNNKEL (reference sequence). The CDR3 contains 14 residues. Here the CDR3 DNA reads TGTGCCAGCAGCCAAGGCCTAGCGGGAGGCGAGCAGTACTTC. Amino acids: CASSQGLAGGEQYF.

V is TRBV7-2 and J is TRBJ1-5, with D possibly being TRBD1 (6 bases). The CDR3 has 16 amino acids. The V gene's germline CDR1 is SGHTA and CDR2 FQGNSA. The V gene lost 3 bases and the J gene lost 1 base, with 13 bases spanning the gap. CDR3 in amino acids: CASSFGGRGSNQPQHF. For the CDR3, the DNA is TGTGCCAGCAGCTTTGGGGGGCGGGGAAGCAATCAGCCCCAGCATTTT.

This chain's CDR3 is CASSALVGVDYGYTF. As DNA, the CDR3 is TGTGCCAGCAGCGCCCTCGTGGGGGTAGACTATGGCTACACCTTC. V is TRBV9 and J is TRBJ1-2; maybe TRBD1 (5 bases). With 3 bases removed from V and 3 bases from J, the gap between germline ends came to 15 bases. The CDR3 runs to 15 residues. Germline V CDR1 and CDR2: SGDLS, YYNGEE.

For the CDR3, the DNA is TGTGCCAGCAGCTTCTCTTCCGGCAGGGACAATGAGCAGTTCTTC. It is translated as CASSFSSGRDNEQFF. V gene TRBV7-7 combines with J gene TRBJ2-1; tentative D call: TRBD1 (5 bases). The CDR3 loop spans 15 amino acids. Trimming stripped 3 bases from V and 5 bases from J, with 14 bases between. Germline-derived CDR1 and CDR2 are SSHAT and FNYEAQ (reference sequence).

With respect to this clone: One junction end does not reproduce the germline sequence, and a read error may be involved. CDR3 DNA sequence: TGTGCCAGCAGTTCCCCGGGACAGCCGTCCTCCGAGCAGTACTTC. Translation gives CASSSPGQPSSEQYF. The J gene is TRBJ2-7, the V gene TRBV6-2 or TRBV6-3; 7 bases align to TRBD1. The CDR3 consists of 15 residues. The germline gives CDR1 MNHEY, CDR2 SVGEGT.

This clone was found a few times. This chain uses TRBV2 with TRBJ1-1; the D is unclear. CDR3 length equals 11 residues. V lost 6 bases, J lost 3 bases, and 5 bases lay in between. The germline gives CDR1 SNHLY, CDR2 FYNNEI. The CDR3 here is CASRRDTEAFF. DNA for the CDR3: TGTGCCAGCAGGAGGGACACTGAAGCTTTCTTT.

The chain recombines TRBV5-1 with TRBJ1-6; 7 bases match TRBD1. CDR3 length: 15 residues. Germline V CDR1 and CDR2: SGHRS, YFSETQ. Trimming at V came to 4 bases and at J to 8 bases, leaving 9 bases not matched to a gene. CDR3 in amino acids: CASSLGGGAYSPLHF. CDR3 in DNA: TGCGCCAGCAGCCTGGGAGGGGGCGCTTATTCACCCCTCCACTTT.

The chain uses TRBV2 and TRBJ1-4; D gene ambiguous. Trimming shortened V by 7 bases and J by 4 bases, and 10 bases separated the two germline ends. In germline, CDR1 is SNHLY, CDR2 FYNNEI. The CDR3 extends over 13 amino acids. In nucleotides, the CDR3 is TGTGCCAGCACGGGCCCACTTAATGAAAAACTGTTTTTT. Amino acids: CASTGPLNEKLFF.

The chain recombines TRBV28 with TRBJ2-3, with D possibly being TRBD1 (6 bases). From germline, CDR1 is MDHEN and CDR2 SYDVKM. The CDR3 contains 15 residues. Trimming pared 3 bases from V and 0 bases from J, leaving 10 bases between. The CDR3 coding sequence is TGTGCCAGCAGTTTCGACAGGCCGAGCACAGATACGCAGTATTTT. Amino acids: CASSFDRPSTDTQYF.

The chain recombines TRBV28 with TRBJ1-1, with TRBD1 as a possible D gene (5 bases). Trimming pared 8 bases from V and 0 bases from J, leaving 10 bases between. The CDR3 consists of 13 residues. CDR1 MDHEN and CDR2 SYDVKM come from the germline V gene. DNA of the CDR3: TGTGCCAGCCTGACAGAGATGAACACTGAAGCTTTCTTT. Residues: CASLTEMNTEAFF.

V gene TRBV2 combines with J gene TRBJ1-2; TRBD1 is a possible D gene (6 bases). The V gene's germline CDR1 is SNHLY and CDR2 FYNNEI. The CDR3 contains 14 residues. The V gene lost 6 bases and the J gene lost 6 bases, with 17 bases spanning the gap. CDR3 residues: CASSNYDRHHGYTF. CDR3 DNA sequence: TGTGCCAGCAGCAATTACGACAGGCACCATGGCTACACCTTC.

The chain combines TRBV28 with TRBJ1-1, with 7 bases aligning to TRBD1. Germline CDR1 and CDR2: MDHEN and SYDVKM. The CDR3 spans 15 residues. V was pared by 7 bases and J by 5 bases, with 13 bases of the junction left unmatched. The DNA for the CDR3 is TGTGCCAGCACAATGTCTAGACAGGGAAAAACTGAAGCTTTCTTT. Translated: CASTMSRQGKTEAFF.

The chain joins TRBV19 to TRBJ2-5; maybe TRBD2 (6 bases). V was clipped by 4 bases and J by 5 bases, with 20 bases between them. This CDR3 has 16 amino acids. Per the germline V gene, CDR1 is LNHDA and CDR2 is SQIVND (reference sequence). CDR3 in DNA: TGTGCCAGTAGTAGCGGGGCTTGGCGGAGTTGGGAGACCCAGTACTTC. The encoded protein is CASSSGAWRSWETQYF.

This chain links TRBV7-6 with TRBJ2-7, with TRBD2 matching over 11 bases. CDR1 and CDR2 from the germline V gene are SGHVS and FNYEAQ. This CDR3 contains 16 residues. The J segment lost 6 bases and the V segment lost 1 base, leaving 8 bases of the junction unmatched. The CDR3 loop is CASSLGVAGGPSEQYF. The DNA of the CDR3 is TGTGCCAGCAGCTTAGGGGTAGCGGGAGGGCCAAGCGAGCAGTACTTC.

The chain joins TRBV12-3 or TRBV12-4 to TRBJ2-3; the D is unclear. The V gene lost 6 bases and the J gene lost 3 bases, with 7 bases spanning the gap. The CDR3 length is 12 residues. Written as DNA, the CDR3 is TGTGCCAGCAGACCCGGTACAGATACGCAGTATTTT. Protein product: CASRPGTDTQYF.

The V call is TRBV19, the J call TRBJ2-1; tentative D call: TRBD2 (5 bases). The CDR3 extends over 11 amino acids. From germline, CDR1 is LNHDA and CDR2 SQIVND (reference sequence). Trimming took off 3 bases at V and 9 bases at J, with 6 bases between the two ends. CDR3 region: CASSIRGEQFF. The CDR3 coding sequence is TGTGCCAGTAGTATCCGGGGTGAGCAGTTCTTC. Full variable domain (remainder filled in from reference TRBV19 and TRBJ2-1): DGGITQSPKYLFRKEGQNVTLSCEQNLNHDAMYWYRQDPGQGLRLIYYSQIVNDFQKGDIAEGYSVSREKKESFPLTVTSAQKNPTAFYLCASSIRGEQFFGPGTRLTVL.

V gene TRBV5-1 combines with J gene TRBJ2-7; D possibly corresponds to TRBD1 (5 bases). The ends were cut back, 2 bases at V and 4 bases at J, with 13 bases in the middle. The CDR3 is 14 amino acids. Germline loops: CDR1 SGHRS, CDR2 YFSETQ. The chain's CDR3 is CASSFGTGSYEQYF. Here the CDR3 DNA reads TGCGCCAGCAGCTTCGGCACAGGCTCTTACGAGCAGTACTTC. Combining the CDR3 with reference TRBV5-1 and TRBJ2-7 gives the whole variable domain KAGVTQTPRYLIKTRGQQVTLSCSPISGHRSVSWYQQTPGQGLQFLFEYFSETQRNKGNFPGRFSGRQFSNSRSEMNVSTLELGDSALYLCASSFGTGSYEQYFGPGTRLTVT.